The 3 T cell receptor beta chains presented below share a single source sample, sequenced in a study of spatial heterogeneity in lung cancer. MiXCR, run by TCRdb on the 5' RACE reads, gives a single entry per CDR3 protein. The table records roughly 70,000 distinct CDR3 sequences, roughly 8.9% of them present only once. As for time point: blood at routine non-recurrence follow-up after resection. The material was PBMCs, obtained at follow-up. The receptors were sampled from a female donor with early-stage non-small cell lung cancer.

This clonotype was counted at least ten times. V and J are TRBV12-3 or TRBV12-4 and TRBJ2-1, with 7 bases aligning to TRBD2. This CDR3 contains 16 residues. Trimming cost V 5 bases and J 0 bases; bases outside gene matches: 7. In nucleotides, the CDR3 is TGTGCCAGCAGTATGCAAGCGGGGAGCTCCTACAATGAGCAGTTCTTC. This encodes CASSMQAGSSYNEQFF.

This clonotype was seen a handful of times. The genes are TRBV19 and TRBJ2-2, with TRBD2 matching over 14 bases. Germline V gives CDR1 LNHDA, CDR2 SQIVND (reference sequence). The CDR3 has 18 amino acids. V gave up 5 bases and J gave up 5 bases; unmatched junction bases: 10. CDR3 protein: CASSPSGLAGVVTGELFF. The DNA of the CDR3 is TGTGCCAGTAGTCCTTCGGGACTAGCGGGAGTGGTGACCGGGGAGCTGTTTTTT.

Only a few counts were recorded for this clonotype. The CDR3 sequence is CSADQKYGYTF. DNA of the CDR3: TGCAGTGCCGATCAGAAGTATGGCTACACCTTC. The chain joins TRBV20-1 to TRBJ1-2, with unresolved D. Trimming removed 6 bases at V and 5 bases at J, with 10 bases between. The germline V gene encodes CDR1 DFQATT and CDR2 SNEGSKA (reference sequence). This CDR3 has 11 amino acids.